This TCR beta chain appears in the sequencing data of a study of cytomegalovirus exposure and HLA in healthy donors. PCR employed 60 Vbeta and 13 Jbeta primers. TCRdb keeps only in-frame clones here, not all; method: immunoSEQ multiplex PCR. The sample lists some 130,000 clones, over 75% occurring once. This CDR3 has 13 amino acids. The germline CDR1 and CDR2 sequences are SEHNR and FQNEAQ (reference sequence). Donors were ostensibly healthy at sampling, although undocumented immune exposures were probable. Comment on this clone: Its antigen is not identified. One end of the junction varies from germline; a read error may be responsible.

Study-wide findings and caveats: Later genetic work tied a missense DCLRE1C variant to beta-chain V and J trimming. The listing of roughly 160 TCR beta chains classed them as cytomegalovirus-associated. In vitro assays verified that a few CMV-associated chains recognized CMV antigens specifically.

This clonotype was sampled from a man aged 25-40 years in good health. The sequencing sample was made of PBMCs. The chain couples TRBV7-9 to TRBJ1-2; D uncertain. The CDR3 spells CSSSPRAGNGYTF. In DNA form, the CDR3 reads TGTTCCAGCAGCCCCCGCGCCGGGAATGGCTACACCTTC.